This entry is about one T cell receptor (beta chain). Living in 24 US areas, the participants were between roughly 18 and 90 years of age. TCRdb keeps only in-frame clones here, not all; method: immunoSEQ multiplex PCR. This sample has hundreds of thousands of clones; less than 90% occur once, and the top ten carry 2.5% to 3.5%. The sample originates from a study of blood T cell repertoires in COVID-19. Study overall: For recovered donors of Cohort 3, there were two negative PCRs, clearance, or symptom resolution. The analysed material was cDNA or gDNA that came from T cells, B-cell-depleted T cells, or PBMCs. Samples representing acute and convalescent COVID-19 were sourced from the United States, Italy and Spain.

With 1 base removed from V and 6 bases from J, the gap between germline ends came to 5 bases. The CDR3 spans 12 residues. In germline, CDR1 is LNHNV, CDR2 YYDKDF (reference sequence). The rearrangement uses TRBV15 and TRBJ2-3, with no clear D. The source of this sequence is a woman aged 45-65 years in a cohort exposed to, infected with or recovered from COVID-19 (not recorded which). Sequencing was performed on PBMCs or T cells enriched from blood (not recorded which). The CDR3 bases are TGTGCCACCAGCAGAGGCGTCGATACGCAGTATTTT. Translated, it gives CATSRGVDTQYF.